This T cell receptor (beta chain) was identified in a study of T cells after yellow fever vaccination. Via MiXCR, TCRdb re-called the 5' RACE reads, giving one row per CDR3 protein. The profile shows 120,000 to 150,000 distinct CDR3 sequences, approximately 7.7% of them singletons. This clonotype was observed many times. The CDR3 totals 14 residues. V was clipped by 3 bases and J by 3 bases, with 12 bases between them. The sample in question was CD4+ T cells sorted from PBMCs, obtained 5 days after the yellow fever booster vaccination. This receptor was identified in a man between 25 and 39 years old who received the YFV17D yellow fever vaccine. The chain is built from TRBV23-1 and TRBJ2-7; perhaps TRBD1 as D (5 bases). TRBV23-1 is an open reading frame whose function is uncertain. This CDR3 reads CASSHQGCRYEQYF. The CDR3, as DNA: TGCGCCAGCAGTCACCAGGGATGCCGCTACGAGCAGTACTTC.